This TCR beta chain was profiled in a study of cytomegalovirus exposure and HLA in healthy donors. Across the study: Unique TCR beta sequences numbering about 100 million came from about 179 million T cells in an earlier analysis.

Overall study findings and caveats: Trimming of TCR beta V- and J-genes showed a link, identified in a later analysis, to a missense DCLRE1C variant. Within an earlier analysis, most TCR beta V segments proved productive either about 90% or about 30% of the time.

The V gene's germline CDR1 is SGHAT and CDR2 FQNNGV. The V and J ends lost 3 bases and 2 bases respectively, with 10 bases between them. The CDR3 is made up of 14 amino acids. 60 Vbeta and 13 Jbeta primers were used in PCR. The authors' processing: In a later analysis, around 10 million of 60 million to 80 million unique beta chains occurred in at least two donors. Sequenced by immunoSEQ multiplex PCR; TCRdb stores in-frame clones only, minus some. Clone size and the V and J calls come from that table; the DNA yielded D and trimming. The sample includes under 300,000 clones, 75% to 85% of them seen just once. About this clone: The antigen remains unidentified.

This clonotype was obtained from a woman between 55 and 75 years old in good health and CMV-seropositive. The chain recombines TRBV11-2 with TRBJ1-1; D perhaps matches TRBD1 (6 bases). Material: PBMCs. Here the CDR3 reads CASSFGRGNTEAFF. Here the CDR3 DNA reads TGTGCCAGCAGCTTTGGCAGGGGAAACACTGAAGCTTTCTTT.